These T cell receptor beta chains were read from a single sample in a study of T cell responses to AZD1222 COVID-19 vaccine. The assay was immunoSEQ multiplex PCR, and TCRdb's table has in-frame clones only and misses some. The sample holds about 150,000 clones; roughly 88% are singletons and the top ten take approximately 2.1%. The specimen comprised peripheral blood, sampled on day 0 of AZD1222 vaccination. These receptors were collected from an adult in good health. Each CDR3 is given with its conserved first and last residue. The D gene is left open where the match is weak. Size tells how often a clone was seen (once, few, many) or the class of an expanded clone, and some rows leave it out.

d_call: TRBD2
j_call: TRBJ2-1
clone_size: -
v_call: TRBV7-2
cdr3_aa: CASSFSGSGYNEQFF
cdr3_nt: TGTGCCAGCAGTTTTAGCGGGAGTGGCTACAATGAGCAGTTCTTC

d_call: TRBD2
j_call: TRBJ2-3
clone_size: -
v_call: TRBV29-1
cdr3_aa: CSVFSGRVTDTQYF
cdr3_nt: TGCAGCGTCTTTAGCGGGAGGGTGACAGATACGCAGTATTTT

d_call: TRBD1
j_call: TRBJ2-7
clone_size: -
v_call: TRBV4-1
cdr3_aa: CASSEAPGQGYEQYF
cdr3_nt: TGCGCCAGCAGCGAAGCGCCGGGACAGGGCTACGAGCAGTACTTC

d_call: -
j_call: TRBJ2-1
clone_size: -
v_call: TRBV6-5
cdr3_aa: CASSYLGPLFF
cdr3_nt: TGTGCCAGCAGTTACTTGGGTCCCCTGTTCTTC

d_call: TRBD1
j_call: TRBJ2-5
clone_size: -
v_call: TRBV4-3
cdr3_aa: CASSQDDRVQETQYF
cdr3_nt: TGCGCCAGCAGCCAAGACGACAGGGTACAAGAGACCCAGTACTTC

d_call: -
j_call: TRBJ2-1
clone_size: -
v_call: TRBV5-4
cdr3_aa: CASNSKAVSYNEQFF
cdr3_nt: TGTGCCAGCAACAGTAAAGCGGTCTCCTACAATGAGCAGTTCTTC

d_call: TRBD2
j_call: TRBJ2-2
clone_size: -
v_call: TRBV4-3
cdr3_aa: CASSQDRLAGAVDTGELFF
cdr3_nt: TGCGCCAGCAGCCAAGATAGGCTAGCGGGAGCGGTTGACACCGGGGAGCTGTTTTTT

d_call: -
j_call: TRBJ1-2
clone_size: -
v_call: TRBV25-1
cdr3_aa: CASSEWSGSYGYTF
cdr3_nt: TGTGCCAGCAGTGAATGGTCAGGAAGCTATGGCTACACCTTC

d_call: -
j_call: TRBJ1-2
clone_size: -
v_call: TRBV14
cdr3_aa: CASSQKVGGAGGYTF
cdr3_nt: TGTGCCAGCAGCCAGAAGGTGGGGGGCGCAGGTGGCTACACCTTC

d_call: TRBD1
j_call: TRBJ1-5
clone_size: -
v_call: TRBV28
cdr3_aa: CASSYGQGAFSQHF
cdr3_nt: TGTGCCAGCAGCTATGGACAGGGAGCCTTTTCCCAGCATTTT

d_call: -
j_call: TRBJ1-5
clone_size: -
v_call: TRBV5-1
cdr3_aa: CASSEGTIGNQPQHF
cdr3_nt: TGCGCCAGCAGCGAAGGGACTATTGGTAATCAGCCCCAGCATTTT

d_call: TRBD2
j_call: TRBJ2-1
clone_size: -
v_call: TRBV7-8
cdr3_aa: CASSLVPSGSSYNEQFF
cdr3_nt: TGTGCCAGCAGCTTAGTCCCTAGCGGGAGCTCCTACAATGAGCAGTTCTTC

d_call: -
j_call: TRBJ2-7
clone_size: -
v_call: TRBV28
cdr3_aa: CASSFLGPFYEQYF
cdr3_nt: TGTGCCAGCAGTTTCCTGGGACCATTCTACGAGCAGTACTTC

d_call: -
j_call: TRBJ1-1
clone_size: -
v_call: TRBV6-5
cdr3_aa: CASSSRMGDTEAFF
cdr3_nt: TGTGCCAGCAGTTCCCGTATGGGGGACACTGAAGCTTTCTTT

d_call: -
j_call: TRBJ1-5
clone_size: few
v_call: TRBV15
cdr3_aa: CATSRELPSNQPQHF
cdr3_nt: TGTGCCACCAGCAGAGAACTACCTAGCAATCAGCCCCAGCATTTT

d_call: -
j_call: TRBJ1-4
clone_size: -
v_call: TRBV14
cdr3_aa: CASSQDQPPQEKLFF
cdr3_nt: TGTGCCAGCAGCCAAGACCAGCCCCCACAAGAAAAACTGTTTTTT

d_call: TRBD1
j_call: TRBJ1-2
clone_size: -
v_call: TRBV27
cdr3_aa: CASSLGQGRYGYTF
cdr3_nt: TGTGCCAGCAGTTTGGGACAGGGACGCTATGGCTACACCTTC

d_call: TRBD1
j_call: TRBJ1-5
clone_size: -
v_call: TRBV2
cdr3_aa: CASSARGGQPQHF
cdr3_nt: TGTGCCAGCAGCGCCAGGGGGGGTCAGCCCCAGCATTTT

d_call: -
j_call: TRBJ2-2
clone_size: once
v_call: TRBV28
cdr3_aa: CASSSLGKYGELFF
cdr3_nt: TGTGCCAGCAGCTCTCTGGGGAAGTACGGGGAGCTGTTTTTT

d_call: -
j_call: TRBJ2-7
clone_size: few
v_call: TRBV5-6
cdr3_aa: CASSLMAIALSYEQYF
cdr3_nt: TGTGCCAGCAGCTTAATGGCGATAGCGCTCTCCTACGAGCAGTACTTC

d_call: -
j_call: TRBJ1-1
clone_size: -
v_call: TRBV9
cdr3_aa: CASSVDAGMNTEAFF
cdr3_nt: TGTGCCAGCAGCGTAGATGCAGGGATGAACACTGAAGCTTTCTTT

d_call: TRBD2
j_call: TRBJ2-2
clone_size: -
v_call: TRBV19
cdr3_aa: CASSIPWAGGPATGELFF
cdr3_nt: TGTGCCAGTAGTATACCCTGGGCGGGAGGGCCGGCCACCGGGGAGCTGTTTTTT

d_call: TRBD1
j_call: TRBJ1-5
clone_size: -
v_call: TRBV6-6
cdr3_aa: CASSPDRGINQPQHF
cdr3_nt: TGTGCCAGCAGTCCCGACAGGGGGATTAATCAGCCCCAGCATTTT

d_call: -
j_call: TRBJ2-1
clone_size: -
v_call: TRBV18
cdr3_aa: CASSPKLGSYNEQFF
cdr3_nt: TGTGCCAGCTCACCAAAGCTAGGTTCCTACAATGAGCAGTTCTTC

d_call: -
j_call: TRBJ2-7
clone_size: -
v_call: TRBV9
cdr3_aa: CASSVDPGATYEQYF
cdr3_nt: TGTGCCAGCAGCGTAGATCCGGGAGCTACCTACGAGCAGTACTTC

d_call: -
j_call: TRBJ2-3
clone_size: -
v_call: TRBV9
cdr3_aa: CASSVDGAGYTDTQYF
cdr3_nt: TGTGCCAGCAGCGTAGATGGGGCAGGTTACACAGATACGCAGTATTTT

d_call: TRBD2
j_call: TRBJ2-7
clone_size: -
v_call: TRBV5-6
cdr3_aa: CASSLAGLGYEQYF
cdr3_nt: TGTGCCAGCAGCTTAGCGGGGTTGGGGTACGAGCAGTACTTC

d_call: -
j_call: TRBJ1-1
clone_size: -
v_call: TRBV7-9
cdr3_aa: CASSSDRGAFF
cdr3_nt: TGTGCCAGCAGTTCCGACCGGGGGGCTTTCTTT

d_call: TRBD2
j_call: TRBJ2-5
clone_size: -
v_call: TRBV7-9
cdr3_aa: CASSPGESGRARETQYF
cdr3_nt: TGTGCCAGCAGCCCTGGGGAGAGCGGGAGGGCCAGGGAGACCCAGTACTTC

d_call: TRBD2
j_call: TRBJ2-5
clone_size: once
v_call: TRBV15
cdr3_aa: CATSRVRAGPEETQYF
cdr3_nt: TGTGCCACCAGCAGAGTTAGAGCGGGACCCGAGGAGACCCAGTACTTC

d_call: -
j_call: TRBJ1-1
clone_size: once
v_call: TRBV2
cdr3_aa: CASPQGPEAFF
cdr3_nt: TGTGCCAGCCCTCAGGGGCCTGAAGCTTTCTTT

d_call: -
j_call: TRBJ1-2
clone_size: -
v_call: TRBV10-3
cdr3_aa: CAISVGGLVDYGYTF
cdr3_nt: TGTGCCATCAGTGTGGGGGGACTAGTTGACTATGGCTACACCTTC

d_call: -
j_call: TRBJ1-6
clone_size: -
v_call: TRBV9
cdr3_aa: CASTINDGNSPLHF
cdr3_nt: TGTGCCAGCACCATAAACGACGGAAATTCACCCCTCCACTTT

d_call: -
j_call: TRBJ2-3
clone_size: -
v_call: TRBV7-2
cdr3_aa: CASSLELALDTQYF
cdr3_nt: TGTGCCAGCAGCTTAGAGCTAGCGCTAGATACGCAGTATTTT

d_call: -
j_call: TRBJ1-2
clone_size: few
v_call: TRBV30
cdr3_aa: CAWRPSPPYGYTF
cdr3_nt: TGTGCCTGGAGGCCCTCCCCCCCCTATGGCTACACCTTC

d_call: -
j_call: TRBJ2-3
clone_size: -
v_call: TRBV10-3
cdr3_aa: CAISESGLSADTQYF
cdr3_nt: TGTGCCATCAGTGAGTCGGGATTATCCGCGGATACGCAGTATTTT

d_call: TRBD2
j_call: TRBJ2-4
clone_size: -
v_call: TRBV13
cdr3_aa: CASSLAVAKNIQYF
cdr3_nt: TGTGCCAGCAGCCTAGCGGTAGCCAAAAACATTCAGTACTTC

d_call: TRBD1
j_call: TRBJ1-5
clone_size: -
v_call: TRBV15
cdr3_aa: CATSSIDRENQPQHF
cdr3_nt: TGTGCCACCAGCAGTATAGACAGGGAGAATCAGCCCCAGCATTTT

d_call: TRBD2
j_call: TRBJ2-1
clone_size: -
v_call: TRBV10-3
cdr3_aa: CAIGKGTTSGVSDEQFF
cdr3_nt: TGTGCCATCGGAAAGGGAACAACTAGCGGAGTAAGTGATGAGCAGTTCTTC

d_call: -
j_call: TRBJ1-2
clone_size: -
v_call: TRBV28
cdr3_aa: CASSLRNYGYTF
cdr3_nt: TGTGCCAGCAGTTTACGTAACTATGGCTACACCTTC

d_call: -
j_call: TRBJ1-1
clone_size: -
v_call: TRBV7-9
cdr3_aa: CASTLGGGPTEAFF
cdr3_nt: TGTGCCAGCACCCTAGGGGGGGGACCCACTGAAGCTTTCTTT

d_call: -
j_call: TRBJ2-3
clone_size: -
v_call: TRBV2
cdr3_aa: CASRVGDTQYF
cdr3_nt: TGTGCCAGCAGGGTCGGCGATACGCAGTATTTT

d_call: -
j_call: TRBJ2-1
clone_size: -
v_call: TRBV15
cdr3_aa: CATIITASYNEQFF
cdr3_nt: TGTGCCACCATCATCACAGCGTCGTATAATGAGCAGTTCTTC

d_call: -
j_call: TRBJ1-6
clone_size: -
v_call: TRBV11-3
cdr3_aa: CASSIEGRAGGSPLHF
cdr3_nt: TGTGCCAGCAGCATAGAGGGACGTGCCGGTGGGTCACCCCTCCACTTT

d_call: -
j_call: TRBJ1-2
clone_size: -
v_call: TRBV19
cdr3_aa: CASGTYGYTF
cdr3_nt: TGTGCCAGTGGAACCTATGGCTACACCTTC

d_call: -
j_call: TRBJ2-2
clone_size: -
v_call: TRBV28
cdr3_aa: CASTRTGELFF
cdr3_nt: TGTGCCAGCACTAGAACCGGGGAGCTGTTTTTT

d_call: TRBD2
j_call: TRBJ2-3
clone_size: -
v_call: TRBV27
cdr3_aa: CASSPGGISTDTQYF
cdr3_nt: TGTGCCAGCAGCCCCGGGGGGATAAGCACAGATACGCAGTATTTT

d_call: TRBD1
j_call: TRBJ1-2
clone_size: -
v_call: TRBV29-1
cdr3_aa: CSAAPGTGEGGNYGYTF
cdr3_nt: TGCAGCGCCGCTCCCGGGACAGGGGAAGGAGGGAACTATGGCTACACCTTC

d_call: TRBD2
j_call: TRBJ2-1
clone_size: -
v_call: TRBV7-2
cdr3_aa: CASCPSGVDEQFF
cdr3_nt: TGTGCCAGCTGTCCTAGCGGGGTGGATGAGCAGTTCTTC

d_call: -
j_call: TRBJ1-2
clone_size: -
v_call: TRBV30
cdr3_aa: CAGNQGTRGYTF
cdr3_nt: TGTGCCGGTAACCAGGGGACTAGGGGCTACACCTTC

d_call: -
j_call: TRBJ2-7
clone_size: few
v_call: TRBV19
cdr3_aa: CASKGGTYEQYF
cdr3_nt: TGTGCCAGTAAGGGCGGTACCTACGAGCAGTACTTC